Following are 31 T cell receptor beta chains from one sample sequenced in a study of regulatory T cells in long-lasting Graves disease (dated by TCRdb to the early 2020s). Reading the label with the study, this specimen's time point is: newly diagnosed GD, antithyroid drugs for less than 3 months. For both TCR sequencing and RNA sequencing, RNA was extracted from PBMCs using TRIzol. Library creation used multiplex PCR. Sequencing was performed on an Illumina HiSeq 4000. iRepertoire HTBI primers and Arm-PCR amplification of CDR3 regions were used to construct TCR beta libraries. TCRdb ran its own pipeline on the public reads, namely fastp trimming at Q25 and MiXCR clone calling, and kept in-frame beta chains. Each entry is one CDR3 protein sequence, shown with its most common DNA and genes. This sample has around 420,000 distinct CDR3 sequences in its table, and approximately 16% of those were observed once. The ten largest make up about 8.2% of the sample.

This sample also appeared in a second study, on T cells in Graves' hyperthyroidism and ophthalmopathy.

This specimen was peripheral blood mononuclear cells (PBMCs), taken at new diagnosis, from a patient treated with antithyroid drugs. The receptors here all came from a woman between 35 and 50 years old with Graves disease. Donor details come from another sample of the same person, matched by shared clones.

This clonotype has more than one count but fewer than ten. The chain has TRBV24-1 and TRBJ2-3; 7 bases match TRBD2. The CDR3 runs 16 residues. In germline, CDR1 is KGHDR, CDR2 SFDVKD. J was trimmed by 1 base and V by 3 bases; bases with no gene match: 6. The CDR3 loop is CATSDVRGVGTDTQYF. The CDR3, as DNA: TGTGCCACCAGTGATGTCCGGGGGGTCGGCACAGATACGCAGTATTTT.

The V and J genes are TRBV3-1 and TRBJ2-5; 8 nucleotides match TRBD2. CDR3 size: 17 residues. CDR1 is LGHDT, CDR2 YNNKEL, per germline (reference sequence). The V and J ends lost 4 bases and 2 bases, in that order; junction bases with no gene match: 12. CDR3 region: CASSPEGAREDQETQYF. CDR3 nucleotides: TGTGCCAGCAGCCCAGAAGGGGCGCGGGAGGATCAAGAGACCCAGTACTTC.

Notes on this clonotype: With a much larger clone just one base away, this may be a read error. The chain couples TRBV29-1 to TRBJ1-1; unclear D gene. V dropped 7 bases and J dropped 0 bases, with 9 bases sitting between them. This CDR3 is built from 12 residues. Germline values: CDR1 SQVTM, CDR2 ANQGSEA. The CDR3 bases are TGCAGCGCTGAGTTCCTGAACACTGAAGCTTTCTTT. This gives the protein CSAEFLNTEAFF.

This clonotype was picked up many times. The gene calls are TRBV11-2 and TRBJ1-1, with unresolved D. The CDR3 has 14 amino acids. The germline V gene encodes CDR1 SGHAT and CDR2 FQNNGV. Trimming removed 1 base at V and 4 bases at J, with 10 bases between. CDR3 sequence reads: CASSLVSGGTEAFF. In nucleotides, the CDR3 is TGTGCCAGCAGCTTAGTTTCCGGAGGCACTGAAGCTTTCTTT.

The sample holds a few counts of this clonotype. Sequence at one end of the junction differs from germline and may be a read error. The CDR3 is CASKYLRGRIARHKEQFF. The CDR3 DNA sequence: TGTGCCAGTAAATATCTCAGGGGGAGGATAGCTAGACACAAGGAGCAGTTCTTC. The genes are TRBV19 and TRBJ2-1; possibly TRBD1 for D (7 bases). The germline gives CDR1 LNHDA, CDR2 SQIVND (reference sequence). This CDR3 contains 18 residues.

V and J are TRBV2 and TRBJ2-7; 14 bases align to TRBD2. V shed 1 base, J shed 0 bases, and the junction held 5 bases outside the gene matches. This CDR3 spans 18 amino acids. Per germline, CDR1 SNHLY and CDR2 FYNNEI. This CDR3 reads CASSEGTSGRFSSYEQYF. The CDR3 DNA reads as TGTGCCAGCAGTGAAGGGACTAGCGGGAGGTTTTCCTCCTACGAGCAGTACTTC.

This clonotype was counted only a few times. A read error is the likely source, as a far larger clone sits one nucleotide away. This chain joins TRBV6-4 and TRBJ1-5, with a possible D match to TRBD1 (6 bases). The CDR3 spans 14 residues. Germline CDR1 MRHNA, CDR2 SNTAGT. V lost 4 bases, J lost 6 bases, and 13 bases lay in between. The CDR3 region is CASSGGGGSQPQHF. The CDR3 nucleotides read TGTGCCAGCAGTGGAGGGGGGGGTAGTCAGCCCCAGCATTTT.

This clonotype was counted at least ten times. CDR3 loop: CASSPSGGLGYEQYF. For the CDR3, the DNA is TGTGCCAGCAGTCCCTCGGGGGGGCTCGGCTACGAGCAGTACTTC. This chain links TRBV12-3 or TRBV12-4 with TRBJ2-7; 8 bases agree with TRBD2. V shed 5 bases, J shed 3 bases, and the junction held 9 bases outside the gene matches. The CDR3 sequence is 15 residues long.

This clonotype was seen repeatedly, ten times or more. The chain carries TRBV6-1 and TRBJ2-1; 7 bases are shared with TRBD1. CDR1 and CDR2 from the germline V gene are MNHNS and SASEGT. This CDR3 contains 16 residues. V was clipped by 5 bases and J by 1 base; unmatched bases: 8. Written as DNA, the CDR3 is TGTGCCAGCAGTAAGACAGGGAGTTGGTCCTACAATGAGCAGTTCTTC. This gives the protein CASSKTGSWSYNEQFF.

A remark on this clonotype: This sequence may be a read error, since a much larger clone differs from it by one base. The V gene is TRBV9, the J gene TRBJ2-3; D gene unclear. The J call is uncertain, as TRBJ2-1 better fits the DNA end. This CDR3 is built from 13 residues. Germline V gene lookup returns CDR1 SGDLS and CDR2 YYNGEE. CDR3 region: CASSVVLPDEQFF. CDR3 DNA sequence: TGTGCCAGCAGCGTAGTCCTTCCAGATGAGCAGTTCTTC.

This clonotype has a count of ten or more. This sequence joins TRBV27 and TRBJ1-2; 9 bases are shared with TRBD1. The V gene end was trimmed by 5 bases and the J gene end by 3 bases; junction bases not matched to a gene: 13. This CDR3 has 17 amino acids. Germline V gene data show CDR1 as MNHEY and CDR2 as SMNVEV (reference sequence). The CDR3 DNA follows: TGTGCCAGCAGTCCCACTAACATAGACAGGGGGGACTATGGCTACACCTTC. As protein: CASSPTNIDRGDYGYTF.

Note on this clonotype: An end of the junction does not agree with germline; a read error may underlie this. The J gene is TRBJ2-3, the V gene TRBV5-1; D uncertain. The DNA end is a closer match to TRBJ2-7, so the J assignment may be wrong. Per germline, CDR1 SGHRS and CDR2 YFSETQ. The CDR3 contains 12 residues. The CDR3 nucleotides are TGCGCCAACAGCCTCAGAGGAGTCGAGCAGTACTTC. Its translation: CANSLRGVEQYF.

This clonotype has only a few counts. This may be a read error, as it is one base from a much larger clone. The gene calls are TRBV29-1 and TRBJ2-3; 15 positions match TRBD2. The CDR3 consists of 15 residues. Looked up from germline, CDR1 is SQVTM and CDR2 is ANQGSEA. V trimming: 7 bases; J trimming: 4 bases; junction bases outside the gene matches: 6. CDR3 sequence: CSAVGTSGRSDTQYF. The CDR3 DNA follows: TGCAGCGCCGTGGGGACTAGCGGGAGGTCAGATACGCAGTATTTT.

The rearrangement uses TRBV5-1 and TRBJ2-1, with D perhaps given as TRBD1 or TRBD2 (5 bases each). Germline CDR1 and CDR2: SGHRS and YFSETQ. V was clipped by 2 bases and J by 7 bases, with 16 bases between them. The CDR3 sequence is 15 residues long. The CDR3 bases are TGCGCCAGCAGCTTTTTGGGGGATGGGGGTAATGAGCAGTTCTTC. Its protein is CASSFLGDGGNEQFF.

The sample holds a few counts of this clonotype. The chain has TRBV15 and TRBJ1-1, with D perhaps matching TRBD1 (5 bases). In germline, CDR1 is LNHNV, CDR2 YYDKDF (reference sequence). V lost 1 base and J 1 base, leaving 10 bases between the germline ends. The CDR3 totals 15 residues. Written as DNA, the CDR3 is TGTGCCACCAGCAGAGGGCAGACAGCGAACACTGAAGCTTTCTTT. This encodes CATSRGQTANTEAFF. Looking up the rest from reference TRBV15 and TRBJ1-1 gives the full variable domain: DAMVIQNPRYQVTQFGKPVTLSCSQTLNHNVMYWYQQKSSQAPKLLFHYYDKDFNNEADTPDNFQSRRPNTSFCFLDIRSPGLGDTAMYLCATSRGQTANTEAFFGQGTRLTVV.

This clonotype was counted many times. The gene calls are TRBV6-1 and TRBJ2-7; D perhaps matches TRBD2 (5 bases). Germline V gene lookup returns CDR1 MNHNS and CDR2 SASEGT. The germline V and J ends were trimmed by 6 bases and 0 bases, with 12 bases remaining between them. The CDR3 length is 14 residues. The CDR3 nucleotides read TGTGCCAGCAGAGTAGCGATGAGCTCCTACGAGCAGTACTTC. Amino acid sequence: CASRVAMSSYEQYF.

The table lists this clonotype with many counts. The chain couples TRBV12-3 or TRBV12-4 to TRBJ1-5, with 7 positions matching TRBD1. CDR3 size: 14 residues. V shed 5 bases and J 5 bases; nucleotides not matched to a gene: 6. CDR3: CASSERQGYQPQHF. The CDR3, as DNA: TGTGCCAGCAGTGAAAGACAGGGTTATCAGCCCCAGCATTTT.

There are many counts of this clonotype. The rearrangement joins TRBV28 to TRBJ2-7, with D maybe TRBD2 (5 bases). The CDR3 spans 16 residues. Germline assignment: CDR1 MDHEN and CDR2 SYDVKM. Trimming removed 4 bases at V and 2 bases at J, with 18 bases between. The CDR3 reads CASSSSADWATYEQYF. The DNA for the CDR3 is TGTGCCAGCAGTTCTTCAGCGGATTGGGCCACCTACGAGCAGTACTTC.

This clonotype was seen at least ten times. This chain connects TRBV12-3 or TRBV12-4 to TRBJ2-5; D uncertain. Between the trimmed V and J ends, which lost 2 bases and 4 bases, there was a span of 8 bases. The CDR3 sequence is 13 residues long. Here the CDR3 reads CASSLSAGETQYF. The CDR3 nucleotides read TGTGCCAGCAGTTTATCCGCAGGAGAGACCCAGTACTTC.

The V call is TRBV2, the J call TRBJ2-5, with 14 bases matching TRBD2. CDR1 SNHLY and CDR2 FYNNEI come from the germline V gene. The CDR3 is 15 amino acids. V lost 7 bases, J lost 5 bases, and 6 bases stayed unmatched. The CDR3 DNA sequence: TGTGCCAGCACCAAGGGACTAGCGGGAGATGAGACCCAGTACTTC. It encodes CASTKGLAGDETQYF.

This clonotype was picked up one time. This chain uses TRBV5-1 with TRBJ2-1; D not certain. The V end was cut by 4 bases, the J end by 5 bases, with 13 bases between. In germline, CDR1 is SGHRS, CDR2 YFSETQ. This CDR3 has 14 residues. CDR3 nucleotides: TGCGCCAGCAGCCACCTTAGCAGCGACAATGAGCAGTTCTTC. Encoded protein: CASSHLSSDNEQFF.

This clonotype was found many times. The chain combines TRBV10-3 with TRBJ2-7; D is possibly TRBD1 (6 bases). The CDR3 covers 14 residues. Germline CDR1 and CDR2: ENHRY and SYGVKD. V was shortened by 7 bases and J by 2 bases, with 15 bases between the two germline ends. CDR3: CAIKSTGQAYEQYF. CDR3 bases: TGTGCCATCAAGTCCACGGGACAAGCCTACGAGCAGTACTTC.

This clonotype was counted ten times or more. The chain is built from TRBV11-2 and TRBJ2-5; the D call may be TRBD1 or TRBD2 (5 bases each). CDR3 length: 15 residues. V was shortened by 0 bases and J by 5 bases, with 13 bases between the two germline ends. In germline, CDR1 is SGHAT, CDR2 FQNNGV. The CDR3 DNA sequence: TGTGCCAGCAGCTTAGATTTCGGGGCCTTGGAGACCCAGTACTTC. The encoded protein is CASSLDFGALETQYF.

The chain joins TRBV9 to TRBJ2-3; D remains ambiguous. This CDR3 region has 12 residues. V gave up 4 bases and J gave up 7 bases, with 10 bases separating them. Germline V gene sequence: CDR1 SGDLS, CDR2 YYNGEE. CDR3 sequence (DNA): TGTGCCAGCAGCCTGGAAGAGAATACGCAGTATTTT. It codes for CASSLEENTQYF. The whole variable domain, filled in from reference TRBV9 and TRBJ2-3, reads DSGVTQTPKHLITATGQRVTLRCSPRSGDLSVYWYQQSLDQGLQFLIQYYNGEERAKGNILERFSAQQFPDLHSELNLSSLELGDSALYFCASSLEENTQYFGPGTRLTVL.

To note about this clonotype: One base separates it from a far larger clone, so it is likely a read error. The rearrangement joins TRBV2 to TRBJ2-7, with 7 nucleotides matching TRBD2. V was pared by 2 bases and J by 5 bases, with 0 bases of the junction left unmatched. This CDR3 has 12 residues. In germline, CDR1 is SNHLY, CDR2 FYNNEI. CDR3: CASSERGDEQYF. The CDR3 DNA reads TGTGCCAGCAGTGAACGGGGGGACGAGCAGTACTTC.

Details on this clonotype: A much larger clone lies a single base off, so this may be a read error. The rearrangement uses TRBV11-2 and TRBJ2-7; tentative D call: TRBD1 (5 bases). The germline V gene has CDR1 SGHAT and CDR2 FQNNGV. This CDR3 is built from 13 residues. The CDR3 is CASSPDNTYDQYF. As DNA, the CDR3 is TGTGCCAGCAGTCCGGACAACACCTACGATCAGTACTTC. The full variable domain, with the rest looked up from reference TRBV11-2 and TRBJ2-7, is EAGVAQSPRYKIIEKRQSVAFWCNPISGHATLYWYQQILGQGPKLLIQFQNNGVVDDSQLPKDRFSAERLKGVDSTLKIQPAKLEDSAVYLCASSPDNTYDQYFGPGTRLTVT.

This clonotype was recorded once. The J gene is TRBJ1-1, the V gene TRBV6-5; D is ambiguous. Germline CDR1 and CDR2: MNHEY and SVGAGI. The CDR3 is made up of 16 amino acids. V was clipped by 0 bases and J by 0 bases, with 11 bases between them. The CDR3 region has the DNA TGTGCCAGCAGTTACTCAGGCAATGTGATGAACACTGAAGCTTTCTTT. It yields the protein CASSYSGNVMNTEAFF.

This clonotype was seen a handful of times. The chain combines TRBV24-1 with TRBJ2-1; TRBD1 aligns across 11 bases. This CDR3 contains 14 residues. V was pared by 9 bases and J by 8 bases, with 8 bases of the junction left unmatched. From germline, CDR1 is KGHDR and CDR2 SFDVKD. The CDR3 coding sequence is TGTGCCACCGCGGACAGGGGGCTACAGCATGAGCAGTTCTTC. This gives the protein CATADRGLQHEQFF.

The table lists this clonotype with many counts. DNA of the CDR3: TGCAGCGTAAAGACAGATACGCAGTATTTT. Translated: CSVKTDTQYF. The genes are TRBV29-1 and TRBJ2-3; D not certain. CDR1 is SQVTM and CDR2 is ANQGSEA in the germline V gene. The V end lost 6 bases, the J end lost 3 bases, and 4 bases lay between the germline ends. CDR3 length equals 10 residues.

This clonotype was counted ten times or more. The chain combines TRBV29-1 with TRBJ2-5, with 7 nucleotides matching TRBD2. The CDR3 spans 16 residues. CDR1 and CDR2 from the germline V gene are SQVTM and ANQGSEA. Trimming at V came to 4 bases and at J to 5 bases, leaving 16 bases not matched to a gene. This chain's CDR3 is CSVVDMIAGERETQYF. CDR3 bases: TGCAGCGTTGTAGACATGATAGCGGGTGAGAGGGAGACCCAGTACTTC.

As for this clonotype: This may be a read error: a much more frequent sequence differs by one nucleotide. The V call is TRBV6-2 or TRBV6-3, the J call TRBJ2-1; 10 bases are shared with TRBD2. In germline, CDR1 is MNHEY, CDR2 SVGEGT. V lost 5 bases and J lost 6; bases outside the gene matches: 16. The CDR3 has 18 residues. CDR3 amino acids: CASSLSSWGLANSNEQFF. The CDR3 coding sequence is TGTGCCAGCAGTCTCTCCTCCTGGGGACTAGCGAATAGCAATGAGCAGTTCTTC.